This is a list of T cell receptor beta chains from one sample in a study of blood T cell repertoires in COVID-19. Method: immunoSEQ multiplex PCR; TCRdb's copy keeps in-frame clones and lacks some. The sample yields fewer than 400,000 clones, more than 75% seen once. Sequencing input: peripheral blood. These receptors originate from a human donor in a cohort sampled during active COVID-19. The CDR3 runs from the conserved cysteine through the conserved F or W. D genes are given only for firm matches. Not every row has a clone size; where given, it reads once, few, many or a size class.

TRBV15,.,TRBJ2-7,.,CATSRRELGEQYF,TGTGCCACCAGCAGACGGGAGTTGGGCGAGCAGTACTTC
TRBV9,once,TRBJ2-3,TRBD2,CASSVKAGMENTQYF,TGTGCCAGCAGCGTAAAAGCGGGGATGGAAAATACGCAGTATTTT
TRBV2,.,TRBJ2-3,TRBD2,CASRASGPSTDTQYF,TGTGCCAGCAGAGCTAGCGGACCTAGCACAGATACGCAGTATTTT
TRBV19,.,TRBJ1-4,.,CASSISLVSEKLFF,TGTGCCAGTAGTATTTCTTTAGTGAGTGAAAAACTGTTTTTT
TRBV2,once,TRBJ1-2,.,CASSVSREIGGYTF,TGTGCCAGCAGTGTTTCCAGGGAAATCGGTGGCTACACCTTC
TRBV7-9,.,TRBJ2-3,.,CASSPETDTQYF,TGTGCCAGCAGTCCGGAGACAGATACGCAGTATTTT
TRBV3-1/TRBV3-2,.,TRBJ1-4,.,CASSEGIGNEKLFF,TGTGCCAGTTCCGAGGGAATCGGGAATGAAAAACTGTTTTTT
TRBV27,.,TRBJ2-1,TRBD2,CASKGRLAGGPTFGGTYNEQFF,TGTGCCAGCAAAGGAAGACTAGCGGGAGGGCCGACCTTTGGGGGGACCTACAATGAGCAGTTCTTC
TRBV30,.,TRBJ2-5,.,CAWRTPGPQETQYF,TGTGCCTGGAGAACCCCAGGGCCCCAAGAGACCCAGTACTTC
TRBV30,once,TRBJ2-5,.,CAWQQGTQETQYF,TGTGCCTGGCAACAGGGAACCCAAGAGACCCAGTACTTC
TRBV6-6,.,TRBJ2-7,TRBD2,CASSPASGGYEQYF,TGTGCCAGCAGCCCTGCCAGCGGGGGCTACGAGCAGTACTTC
TRBV3-1/TRBV3-2,.,TRBJ2-2,.,CASSQVASGELFF,TGTGCCAGCAGCCAAGTAGCGTCCGGGGAGCTGTTTTTT
TRBV5-1,.,TRBJ1-1,.,CASSAERGTEAFF,TGCGCCAGCAGCGCCGAACGGGGCACTGAAGCTTTCTTT
TRBV28,.,TRBJ2-1,TRBD2,CASRPSGRRNEQFF,TGTGCCAGCAGACCTAGCGGGAGGAGGAATGAGCAGTTCTTC
TRBV9,.,TRBJ2-7,TRBD1,CASSDGTGISYEQYF,TGTGCCAGCAGCGACGGGACAGGGATCTCCTACGAGCAGTACTTC
TRBV4-2,.,TRBJ2-5,.,CASSQGGRPFLETQYF,TGTGCCAGCAGCCAAGGGGGGAGGCCCTTCCTGGAGACCCAGTACTTC
TRBV15,.,TRBJ1-1,.,CATSRDVGGTEAFF,TGTGCCACCAGCAGAGATGTAGGGGGCACTGAAGCTTTCTTT
TRBV4-1,.,TRBJ2-5,TRBD2,CASSPRGEGETQYF,TGCGCCAGTAGTCCGCGGGGGGAGGGAGAGACCCAGTACTTC
TRBV30,.,TRBJ1-3,.,CAWSVEAAGNTIYF,TGTGCCTGGAGTGTAGAAGCTGCAGGAAACACCATATATTTT
TRBV6-1,.,TRBJ1-2,.,CASSEGAALRYTF,TGTGCCAGCAGTGAAGGCGCAGCGCTTCGCTACACCTTC
TRBV18,.,TRBJ1-3,.,CASSPSPGRSSGNTIYF,TGTGCCAGCTCACCAAGCCCAGGGCGAAGCTCTGGAAACACCATATATTTT
TRBV2,.,TRBJ1-4,.,CASSEVSGATNEKLFF,TGTGCCAGCAGTGAAGTTTCGGGGGCAACTAATGAAAAACTGTTTTTT
TRBV19,.,TRBJ2-1,.,CASSIAEYNEQFF,TGTGCCAGTAGTATAGCAGAATACAATGAGCAGTTCTTC